This TCR beta chain was sequenced for a study of blood T cell repertoires in COVID-19. Looking at the study overall: COVID-19 samples collected from the United States, Italy and Spain covered acute and convalescent phases. The analysed material was cDNA or gDNA that came from T cells, B-cell-depleted T cells, or PBMCs.

The protocol was immunoSEQ multiplex PCR, while the TCRdb copy is restricted to in-frame clones and leaves out a portion. Of around 92,000 clones in the sample, about 83% were seen once. This clone was seen more than once but under ten times. Trimming removed 5 bases from V and 6 bases from J; junction bases left unmatched: 4. The CDR3 sequence is 14 residues long. The germline CDR1 and CDR2 sequences are SEHNR and FQNEAQ (reference sequence). Sequenced material: peripheral blood. This clonotype was obtained from a woman aged 80 or over with acute or convalescent COVID-19. The chain joins TRBV7-9 to TRBJ2-2; TRBD2 aligns across 9 bases. The CDR3 spells CASSQGLAPGELFF. The CDR3 DNA follows: TGTGCCAGCAGCCAGGGACTAGCCCCCGGGGAGCTGTTTTTT.